This T cell receptor beta chain was obtained from a study of T cells in pancreatic ductal adenocarcinoma. Study-level findings and limits: The resected cohort was biased toward the minority with early-stage disease. Tumor samples had fewer productive templates and roughly 8-fold fewer unique clonotypes than blood. Tumor and blood clonality did not differ significantly, about 0.11 versus 0.072.

Clones were sequenced by immunoSEQ multiplex PCR, and TCRdb holds only the in-frame ones, with some missing. The sample holds around 15,000 clones, under 95% seen once. On this clone: Its antigen is unknown.

Surgery without prior neoadjuvant therapy was the treatment of the selected pancreatic ductal adenocarcinoma patients. Germline CDR1 reads MDHEN; CDR2 reads SYDVKM. CDR3 length: 14 amino acids. The V and J ends lost 1 base and 9 bases respectively, with 10 bases between them. Specimen: PBMCs. This clonotype was sampled from a human donor with pancreatic ductal adenocarcinoma. V usage is TRBV28 and J usage is TRBJ1-6, with unresolved D. The CDR3 reads CASSLYSEGSPLHF. The CDR3 DNA is TGTGCCAGCAGTTTATACAGCGAGGGTTCACCCCTCCACTTT.